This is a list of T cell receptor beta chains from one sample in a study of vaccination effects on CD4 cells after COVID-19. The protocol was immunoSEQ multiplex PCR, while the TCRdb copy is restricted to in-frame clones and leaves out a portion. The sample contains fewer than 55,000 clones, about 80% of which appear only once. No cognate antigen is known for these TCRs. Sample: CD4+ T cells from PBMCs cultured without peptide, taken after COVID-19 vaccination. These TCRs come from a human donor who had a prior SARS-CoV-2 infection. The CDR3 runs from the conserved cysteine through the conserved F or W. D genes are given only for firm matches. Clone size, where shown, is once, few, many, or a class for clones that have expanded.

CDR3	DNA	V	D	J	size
CASSLRAGGFPYEQYF	TGCGCCAGCAGCCTAAGGGCGGGGGGTTTCCCTTACGAGCAGTACTTC	TRBV4-3	TRBD2	TRBJ2-7	NA
CASAQGDPRTDTQYF	TGCGCCAGCGCCCAGGGGGACCCAAGGACAGATACGCAGTATTTT	TRBV5-1	TRBD1	TRBJ2-3	NA
CASSLGGPGETQYF	TGCGCCAGCAGCTTAGGTGGACCCGGAGAGACCCAGTACTTC	TRBV5-1	NA	TRBJ2-5	NA
CASSSTKTATSTDTQYF	TGCGCCAGCAGCTCTACTAAGACAGCTACTAGCACAGATACGCAGTATTTT	TRBV5-1	NA	TRBJ2-3	NA
CASTGPKDQETQYF	TGCGCCAGCACAGGGCCCAAGGACCAAGAGACCCAGTACTTC	TRBV5-1	NA	TRBJ2-5	NA
CSSRGDRDYGYTF	TGCAGCTCCCGAGGGGATCGGGACTATGGCTACACCTTC	TRBV29-1	NA	TRBJ1-2	NA
CASSFSLAGGQWEQYF	TGTGCCAGCAGTTTTTCACTAGCGGGGGGGCAATGGGAGCAGTACTTC	TRBV7-2	TRBD2	TRBJ2-7	few
CASSLAPLAGGLQYF	TGCGCCAGCAGCTTGGCTCCGCTAGCGGGAGGCCTGCAGTATTTT	TRBV5-1	TRBD2	TRBJ2-3	NA
CASSLGPRNTGELFF	TGCGCCAGCAGCTTGGGGCCGAGAAACACCGGGGAGCTGTTTTTT	TRBV5-1	NA	TRBJ2-2	NA
CASSEGGGVKTQYF	TGTGCCAGCAGTGAAGGTGGGGGGGTAAAGACCCAGTACTTC	TRBV6-1	TRBD2	TRBJ2-5	NA
CASSLPGRGQETQYF	TGTGCCAGCAGCCTACCCGGAAGGGGACAAGAGACCCAGTACTTC	TRBV5-4	NA	TRBJ2-5	NA
CASSFLETQYF	TGCGCCAGCAGCTTCCTGGAGACCCAGTACTTC	TRBV5-1	NA	TRBJ2-5	NA
CASSPDPRQGLFGNTIYF	TGCGCCAGCAGCCCAGATCCCCGACAGGGGCTCTTCGGAAACACCATATATTTT	TRBV4-1	TRBD1	TRBJ1-3	NA
CAWSLRRDLFGYEKLFF	TGTGCCTGGAGTTTGCGCCGGGACTTATTTGGGTATGAAAAACTGTTTTTT	TRBV30	NA	TRBJ1-4	once
CASSLVGGGETQYF	TGCGCCAGCAGCTTGGTTGGAGGGGGCGAGACCCAGTACTTC	TRBV5-1	NA	TRBJ2-5	NA
CASSEVDAETQYF	TGTGCCAGCAGTGAAGTCGACGCGGAGACCCAGTACTTC	TRBV2	NA	TRBJ2-5	few
CASSPGGSYEQYF	TGCGCCAGCAGCCCCGGGGGGTCCTACGAGCAGTACTTC	TRBV5-1	TRBD2	TRBJ2-7	NA
CASRPEPSAGYTF	TGTGCCAGCAGACCCGAACCATCGGCTGGCTACACCTTC	TRBV7-2	NA	TRBJ1-2	NA
CAGTTGGAYEQYF	TGTGCCGGAACGACAGGGGGGGCCTACGAGCAGTACTTC	TRBV6-5	TRBD1	TRBJ2-7	NA
CASSQAGLFSGANVLTF	TGCGCCAGCAGCCAAGCCGGGCTCTTCTCTGGGGCCAACGTCCTGACTTTC	TRBV4-1	NA	TRBJ2-6	NA
CALRPSDYGYTF	TGTGCCTTACGCCCGAGCGACTATGGCTACACCTTC	TRBV7-9	NA	TRBJ1-2	NA
CASSVQNGYYGYTF	TGTGCCAGCAGCGTACAGAACGGATACTATGGCTACACCTTC	TRBV9	NA	TRBJ1-2	NA
CASSEAPRRIHYGYTF	TGTGCCAGCAGTGAAGCGCCACGCAGGATCCACTATGGCTACACCTTC	TRBV6-1	NA	TRBJ1-2	NA
CASSERAEPQHF	TGTGCCAGCAGTGAAAGAGCAGAGCCCCAGCATTTT	TRBV2	NA	TRBJ1-5	NA